The 8 T cell receptor beta chains below all came from one sample that was sequenced in a study of regulatory T cells in long-lasting Graves disease. To make TCR beta libraries, researchers used iRepertoire HTBI primers and Arm-PCR of CDR3 regions. TCRdb re-called the multiplex PCR reads with MiXCR, one entry per CDR3 protein. Of 450,000 to 600,000 distinct CDR3 sequences in the sample, around an eighth were seen once. The time point: newly diagnosed GD, antithyroid drugs for less than 3 months. Preparation of the TCR library used RNA extracted from PBMCs. Separately, the same data were catalogued under a study of T cells in Graves' hyperthyroidism and ophthalmopathy.

The source was peripheral blood mononuclear cells (PBMCs), collected at new diagnosis, from a patient treated with antithyroid drugs. The receptors come from a man aged 30-40 years with Graves disease.

The gene calls are TRBV4-2 and TRBJ1-2; tentative D call: TRBD1 (6 bases). The V gene's germline CDR1 is LGHNA and CDR2 YNFKEQ. V gave up 0 bases and J gave up 8 bases, with 19 bases separating them. The CDR3 sequence is 16 residues long. The CDR3, as DNA: TGTGCCAGCAGCCAAGAAATCGGGGGCGCGTTTTGGGGCTACACCTTC. Translating gives CASSQEIGGAFWGYTF.

This clonotype was seen just once. Only one base separates this from a far larger clonotype, so it likely reflects a read error. The chain carries TRBV13 and TRBJ2-7; perhaps TRBD1 as D (5 bases). Trimming pared 4 bases from V and 7 bases from J, leaving 17 bases between. Germline-derived CDR1 and CDR2 are PRHDT and FYEKMQ (reference sequence). This CDR3 spans 14 amino acids. CDR3 in DNA: TGTGCCAGCAGCTCCGAATCAAGGGGAAATGAGCAGTACTTC. Amino acids: CASSSESRGNEQYF. The variable domain in full, completed from reference TRBV13 and TRBJ2-7, reads AAGVIQSPRHLIKEKRETATLKCYPIPRHDTVYWYQQGPGQDPQFLISFYEKMQSDKGSIPDRFSAQQFSDYHSELNMSSLELGDSALYFCASSSESRGNEQYFGPGTRLTVT.

Regarding this clonotype: The junction does not match germline at one end; this may be a read error. The V and J genes are TRBV7-7 and TRBJ2-7, with D possibly TRBD1 on 6 matching bases. Germline V gene lookup returns CDR1 SSHAT and CDR2 FNYEAQ (reference sequence). The CDR3 loop spans 17 amino acids. The CDR3 loop reads CASSLRTELQLSYEQYF. DNA for the CDR3: TGTGCTAGCAGCTTAAGGACAGAACTACAACTTTCCTACGAGCAGTACTTC. The whole variable domain, filled in from reference TRBV7-7 and TRBJ2-7, reads GAGVSQSPRYKVTKRGQDVTLRCDPISSHATLYWYQQALGQGPEFLTYFNYEAQPDKSGLPSDRFSAERPEGSISTLTIQRTEQRDSAMYRCASSLRTELQLSYEQYFGPGTRLTVT.

This chain uses TRBV15 with TRBJ1-6; D is possibly TRBD1 (5 bases). The CDR3 consists of 18 residues. Germline lookup yields CDR1 LNHNV and CDR2 YYDKDF (reference sequence). With 0 bases removed from V and 0 bases from J, the gap between germline ends came to 12 bases. CDR3 nucleotide sequence: TGTGCCACCAGCAGAGATAACAGGCCGAGCTCCTATAATTCACCCCTCCACTTT. This sequence encodes CATSRDNRPSSYNSPLHF.

Only a few counts were recorded for this clonotype. The CDR3 protein is CASSRPPSGGSYEQYF. CDR3 coding DNA: TGTGCCAGCAGCCGCCCCCCTAGCGGCGGTTCCTACGAGCAGTACTTC. This rearrangement joins TRBV6-1 to TRBJ2-7, with 7 bases matching TRBD2. The V gene end was trimmed by 6 bases and the J gene end by 1 base; junction bases not matched to a gene: 12. Germline CDR1 reads MNHNS; CDR2 reads SASEGT. The CDR3 sequence is 16 residues long.

This clonotype was seen many times. The chain combines TRBV6-1 with TRBJ2-3; 8 positions match TRBD2. With 6 bases clipped from V and 6 bases from J, the junction kept 2 bases outside the gene matches. This CDR3 is 12 amino acids long. Germline CDR1 is MNHNS and CDR2 is SASEGT. The CDR3 loop is CASRGGGDTQYF. CDR3 nucleotides: TGTGCCAGCAGGGGCGGGGGGGATACGCAGTATTTT.

This clonotype was counted many times. The genes are TRBV5-1 and TRBJ1-4; TRBD1 matches 9 bases. Germline V gene data show CDR1 as SGHRS and CDR2 as YFSETQ. Trimming removed 3 bases from V and 13 bases from J; junction bases left unmatched: 13. The CDR3 contains 15 residues. Written as DNA, the CDR3 is TGCGCCAGCAGCTCAGGGACAGGGATGGATAGAAGACTGTTTTTT. This gives the protein CASSSGTGMDRRLFF.

A few counts support this clonotype. V is TRBV29-1 and J is TRBJ2-7; possibly TRBD1 for D (5 bases). Trimming shortened V by 2 bases and J by 3 bases, and 11 bases separated the two germline ends. CDR1 and CDR2 (germline): SQVTM, ANQGSEA. This CDR3 is built from 13 residues. The CDR3 DNA is TGCAGCGTTGAAAGTCAGGGTCACTACGAGCAGTACTTC. Translation gives CSVESQGHYEQYF.